A selection of T cell receptor beta chains follows, all from one sample in a study of regulatory T cells in long-lasting Graves disease. TCRdb analysed the multiplex PCR reads with MiXCR anew, one entry per CDR3 protein. Here the sample spans more than 300,000 distinct CDR3 sequences, 15% to 17% being singletons. This sample comprised peripheral blood mononuclear cells (PBMCs), obtained at new diagnosis, from a patient treated with antithyroid drugs. The receptors originated from a female donor with Graves disease. CDR3s leave out the opening cysteine and the closing phenylalanine or tryptophan. Each record gives: clone size, J gene, V gene, CDR3 protein. Clone size is not always given. Where it is, it says once, few, many or a class for expanded clones.

>many|TRBJ1-6|TRBV28
ASTPEQTNSPLH
>few|TRBJ1-1|TRBV6-5
ASSWGGNTEAF
>many|TRBJ1-4|TRBV5-8
ASSRRAWTNEKLF
>few|TRBJ2-7|TRBV15
ATSKAHWDREPYEQY
>many|TRBJ1-2|TRBV27
ASSLSVGFIHGYT
>many|TRBJ2-5|TRBV4-3
ASSQGTLAVETQY
>-|TRBJ1-1|TRBV20-1
SAPLLVGTEAF
>many|TRBJ2-7|TRBV30
AWSFTGGPSYEQY
>many|TRBJ1-1|TRBV9
ASSVTGWAGTEAF
>-|TRBJ2-1|TRBV27
ASSQLAGGRSSYNEQF
>many|TRBJ2-3|TRBV20-1
SARTSGVDTQY
>-|TRBJ1-5|TRBV7-2
ASSFRQVSTPQH
>many|TRBJ2-2|TRBV6-1
ASSGGTVNTGELF
>many|TRBJ2-5|TRBV6-2/TRBV6-3
ASSEQGGETQY
>once|TRBJ1-5|TRBV18
ASSPEGVPGQPQH
>-|TRBJ2-7|TRBV7-9
ASSSGTSGSEQY
>many|TRBJ2-5|TRBV7-7
ASSLDRAGETQY
>many|TRBJ2-1|TRBV6-1
ASRKTGYNEQF
>many|TRBJ2-2|TRBV2
ASRTGNTGELF
>-|TRBJ2-1|TRBV6-5
ASSFQGGESDEQF
>-|TRBJ2-7|TRBV29-1
SVRLYVGRDEQY
>many|TRBJ2-7|TRBV20-1
SVWRDNEQY
>many|TRBJ1-1|TRBV27
ASSLRVGERNTEAF
>many|TRBJ2-7|TRBV12-3/TRBV12-4
ASSLWDYDTRY
>many|TRBJ1-2|TRBV15
ATSRRTDYGYT
>many|TRBJ1-1|TRBV7-9
ASSLIHTEAF
>many|TRBJ2-2|TRBV6-1
ASSAGGGVGELF
>many|TRBJ2-1|TRBV24-1
ATRADRAERGSYNEQF
>-|TRBJ2-1|TRBV11-2
ASSLVGGRANEQF
>many|TRBJ2-1|TRBV11-3
ASSSTFGTGIGEQF
>many|TRBJ2-1|TRBV20-1
SARGYGQTPYNEQF
>few|TRBJ2-1|TRBV7-9
ASRQAGANNEQF
>many|TRBJ1-2|TRBV7-2
ASSSVASNYGYT